This is a list of T cell receptor beta chains from one sample in a study of PD-L1 blockade in urothelial cancer. The assay was immunoSEQ multiplex PCR, and TCRdb's table has in-frame clones only and misses some. The sample contains 95,000 to 150,000 clones, 86% of which appear only once. Material: PBMCs, obtained around atezolizumab (anti-PD-L1) treatment. The receptors here all came from a man aged 45-65 years with urothelial cancer. CDR3s include the opening cysteine and the closing phenylalanine or tryptophan. The D gene is left open where the match is weak. Clone size is given for some rows only: seen once, a few or many times, or a class if the clone is expanded.

V gene	D gene	J gene	clone size	CDR3 protein	CDR3 DNA
TRBV4-2	TRBD1	TRBJ1-5	NA	CASSKRQGYQPQHF	TGTGCCAGCAGCAAGAGACAGGGGTATCAGCCCCAGCATTTT
TRBV27	TRBD2	TRBJ2-1	NA	CASSTLAGGPFNEQFF	TGTGCCAGCAGTACTTTAGCGGGAGGGCCGTTCAATGAGCAGTTCTTC
TRBV28	NA	TRBJ2-1	NA	CASTFRTDYNEQFF	TGTGCCAGCACATTTAGAACAGACTACAATGAGCAGTTCTTC
TRBV9	TRBD1	TRBJ1-2	NA	CASSPRTGLGGYTF	TGTGCCAGCAGCCCCCGGACAGGGCTGGGTGGCTACACCTTC
TRBV2	TRBD1	TRBJ1-1	NA	CASSRDRAEAFF	TGTGCCAGCAGTAGGGACAGAGCTGAAGCTTTCTTT
TRBV7-2	NA	TRBJ2-4	NA	CASSQRGGRAKNIQYF	TGTGCCAGCAGCCAACGAGGCGGCCGGGCCAAAAACATTCAGTACTTC
TRBV5-1	TRBD1	TRBJ1-4	NA	CASSLYGQGYATNEKLFF	TGCGCCAGCAGCTTGTATGGACAGGGATATGCAACTAATGAAAAACTGTTTTTT
TRBV11-3	NA	TRBJ2-7	NA	CASSLVQVSYEQYF	TGTGCCAGCAGCTTAGTACAGGTCTCCTACGAGCAGTACTTC
TRBV7-2	TRBD2	TRBJ2-7	NA	CASSFSGLAGSYEQYF	TGTGCCAGCAGCTTCTCGGGACTAGCGGGGTCCTACGAGCAGTACTTC
TRBV5-5	NA	TRBJ1-6	NA	CASSRDTFESPLHF	TGTGCCAGCAGCAGGGACACCTTTGAATCACCCCTCCACTTT
TRBV2	TRBD1	TRBJ1-2	NA	CASSEAGTAEDGYTF	TGTGCCAGCAGTGAAGCGGGGACAGCAGAAGATGGCTACACCTTC
TRBV7-9	NA	TRBJ2-2	NA	CATPGRSASNTGELFF	TGTGCCACCCCGGGGAGGTCAGCCTCGAACACCGGGGAGCTGTTTTTT
TRBV4-1	TRBD1	TRBJ2-7	NA	CASSQETGWDRYF	TGCGCCAGCAGCCAAGAGACAGGGTGGGATCGGTACTTC
TRBV9	NA	TRBJ2-7	NA	CASSPGGGEQYF	TGTGCCAGCAGCCCCGGGGGTGGCGAGCAGTACTTC
TRBV2	TRBD2	TRBJ2-1	NA	CASNSKSGRGKNEQFF	TGTGCCAGCAACTCCAAAAGCGGGAGGGGTAAGAATGAGCAGTTCTTC
TRBV21-1	NA	TRBJ2-7	NA	CASFRGPERYEQYF	TGTGCCAGCTTCCGTGGGCCAGAAAGATACGAGCAGTACTTC
TRBV6-1	TRBD2	TRBJ2-1	NA	CASSLGGEGYNEQFF	TGTGCCAGCAGCCTTGGGGGGGAGGGCTACAATGAGCAGTTCTTC
TRBV6-6	NA	TRBJ2-1	NA	CASSYLHNEQFF	TGTGCCAGCAGTTATCTTCACAATGAGCAGTTCTTC
TRBV6-1	NA	TRBJ1-2	NA	CASSENRAYGYTF	TGTGCCAGCAGCGAAAACAGGGCCTATGGCTACACCTTC
TRBV14	NA	TRBJ2-7	NA	CASSQGVEQYF	TGTGCCAGCAGCCAAGGCGTCGAGCAGTACTTC
TRBV7-9	TRBD2	TRBJ2-7	NA	CASSPLAGGPSYEQYF	TGTGCCAGCAGCCCTCTAGCGGGAGGCCCCTCCTACGAGCAGTACTTC
TRBV6-1	NA	TRBJ1-5	NA	CASSEGRGGFQPQHF	TGTGCCAGCAGTGAAGGCAGGGGCGGTTTTCAGCCCCAGCATTTT
TRBV11-1	NA	TRBJ2-5	NA	CASSLGSLETQYF	TGTGCCAGCAGCTTAGGGAGTTTGGAGACCCAGTACTTC
TRBV5-6	TRBD1	TRBJ1-3	few	CASSILEGQGRNTIYF	TGTGCCAGCAGCATCCTCGAGGGACAGGGTAGAAACACCATATATTTT
TRBV9	NA	TRBJ1-6	NA	CASSVGSSNSPLHF	TGTGCCAGCAGCGTCGGGAGCTCCAATTCACCCCTCCACTTT
TRBV6-4	TRBD2	TRBJ2-3	NA	CASSDSAGVSDTQYF	TGTGCCAGCAGTGACTCAGCGGGAGTCTCAGATACGCAGTATTTT
TRBV5-1	NA	TRBJ2-7	NA	CASSLTDSATYEQYF	TGCGCCAGCAGCTTGACAGATTCCGCGACCTACGAGCAGTACTTC
TRBV10-3	NA	TRBJ1-6	few	CAISTDTNSPLHF	TGTGCCATCAGTACGGACACGAATTCACCCCTCCACTTT
TRBV5-4	NA	TRBJ2-1	NA	CASKQSGSPNEQFF	TGTGCCAGCAAGCAGTCCGGGTCCCCCAATGAGCAGTTCTTC
TRBV4-1	TRBD1	TRBJ2-3	few	CASSQVGQGAADTQYF	TGCGCCAGCAGCCAAGTGGGCCAGGGGGCGGCGGATACGCAGTATTTT
TRBV10-3	TRBD1	TRBJ1-3	NA	CAISARDRGPSSGNTIYF	TGTGCCATCAGCGCCCGGGACAGGGGCCCTAGCTCTGGAAACACCATATATTTT
TRBV2	TRBD2	TRBJ2-1	once	CASIAGPDNEQFF	TGTGCCAGCATAGCGGGACCAGACAATGAGCAGTTCTTC
TRBV2	TRBD2	TRBJ2-2	NA	CASTEGRGNTGELFF	TGTGCCAGCACGGAGGGGAGGGGGAACACCGGGGAGCTGTTTTTT
TRBV19	NA	TRBJ2-3	many	CASAQGGGTQYF	TGTGCCAGTGCTCAGGGGGGAGGTACGCAGTATTTT
TRBV4-1	NA	TRBJ1-3	NA	CASSQDTSSGNTIYF	TGCGCCAGCAGCCAAGACACGAGCTCTGGAAACACCATATATTTT
TRBV7-9	TRBD1	TRBJ1-1	NA	CASSTGQGWGTEAFF	TGTGCCAGCAGCACGGGACAGGGTTGGGGAACTGAAGCTTTCTTT
TRBV6-6	TRBD1	TRBJ1-2	NA	CATRWTGALYGYTF	TGTGCCACCCGTTGGACAGGGGCCCTCTATGGCTACACCTTC
TRBV5-1	TRBD2	TRBJ2-3	NA	CASSPRPSGRADTQYF	TGCGCCAGCAGCCCTAGACCTAGCGGGAGGGCAGATACGCAGTATTTT
TRBV18	NA	TRBJ2-3	NA	CASSRGFTDTQYF	TGTGCCAGCTCACGGGGCTTCACAGATACGCAGTATTTT
TRBV6-5	NA	TRBJ2-5	NA	CATSDYPRQETQYF	TGTGCCACATCGGACTACCCACGGCAAGAGACCCAGTACTTC
TRBV7-2	NA	TRBJ2-5	once	CASSSAGQQETQYF	TGTGCCAGCAGCTCTGCGGGACAGCAAGAGACCCAGTACTTC
TRBV18	TRBD1	TRBJ1-4	once	CASSPLGQVNEKLFF	TGTGCCAGCTCACCCCTCGGACAGGTTAATGAAAAACTGTTTTTT
TRBV2	NA	TRBJ2-3	NA	CASSDIGRGYADTQYF	TGTGCCAGCAGTGATATAGGGAGAGGTTACGCAGATACGCAGTATTTT
TRBV6-5	NA	TRBJ2-1	NA	CASSSRSSYNEQFF	TGTGCCAGCAGTTCTAGGAGCTCCTACAATGAGCAGTTCTTC
TRBV7-9	TRBD1	TRBJ2-2	few	CASSHRDRNTGELFF	TGTGCCAGCAGCCACCGGGACAGGAACACCGGGGAGCTGTTTTTT
TRBV27	TRBD2	TRBJ2-7	NA	CASRQTSGGSYEQYF	TGTGCCAGCAGACAGACTAGCGGGGGATCCTACGAGCAGTACTTC
TRBV28	NA	TRBJ1-4	NA	CASTEGRSSNEKLFF	TGTGCCAGCACGGAGGGCAGGAGTTCTAATGAAAAACTGTTTTTT
TRBV19	TRBD2	TRBJ2-1	once	CASSFRLAGVYEQFF	TGTGCCAGTAGTTTTAGACTAGCGGGAGTCTATGAGCAGTTCTTC
TRBV6-5	NA	TRBJ1-6	NA	CASSRDRSGSPLHF	TGTGCCAGCAGTAGAGACAGGTCAGGCTCACCCCTCCACTTT
TRBV28	TRBD1	TRBJ2-7	once	CASSRDRGMDEQYF	TGTGCCAGCAGTCGGGACAGGGGAATGGACGAGCAGTACTTC
TRBV4-1	NA	TRBJ2-7	NA	CASSQTDYSYEQYF	TGCGCCAGCAGCCAAACAGATTACTCCTACGAGCAGTACTTC
TRBV6-6	TRBD2	TRBJ2-7	NA	CASRERLAGGSYEQYF	TGTGCCAGCAGGGAGAGGCTAGCGGGCGGTTCCTACGAGCAGTACTTC
TRBV9	TRBD2	TRBJ2-3	NA	CASSVGLAGGVTDTQYF	TGTGCCAGCAGCGTAGGCCTAGCGGGAGGTGTTACAGATACGCAGTATTTT
TRBV5-4	TRBD1	TRBJ1-1	NA	CASSLTGQVSSEAFF	TGTGCCAGCAGCCTGACGGGACAGGTGTCTTCGGAAGCTTTCTTT
TRBV18	NA	TRBJ1-5	NA	CASSPGQTNQPQHF	TGTGCCAGCTCACCAGGGCAGACCAATCAGCCCCAGCATTTT
TRBV5-1	TRBD2	TRBJ2-7	NA	CASSLGSGSRYEQYF	TGCGCCAGCAGCTTGGGCAGCGGGAGCCGCTACGAGCAGTACTTC
TRBV9	NA	TRBJ2-3	many	CASSVDGSGTDTQYF	TGTGCCAGCAGCGTAGATGGTAGCGGCACAGATACGCAGTATTTT
TRBV14	NA	TRBJ1-2	NA	CASSRWGGGDYGYTF	TGTGCCAGCAGCCGGTGGGGTGGAGGGGACTATGGCTACACCTTC
TRBV19	TRBD1	TRBJ2-6	NA	CASRNPGDRGYSGANVLTF	TGTGCCAGTAGGAACCCGGGGGACAGGGGGTACAGTGGGGCCAACGTCCTGACTTTC
TRBV20-1	NA	TRBJ2-3	NA	CSARAGDTQYF	TGCAGTGCACGAGCCGGGGATACGCAGTATTTT